This T cell receptor (beta chain) was recorded in a study of T-cell memory formation after mild COVID-19. In TCRdb, the 5' RACE reads were re-called with MiXCR into one record per CDR3 protein. This repertoire shows under 300,000 distinct CDR3 sequences, about a sixth found once; its top ten account for approximately 3.6%. The V and J ends lost 2 bases and 11 bases, in that order; junction bases with no gene match: 17. From germline, CDR1 is MNHEY and CDR2 SVGAGI. The CDR3 has 18 residues. This clonotype showed up just a few times. The rearrangement uses TRBV6-5 and TRBJ1-6; TRBD1 agrees at 8 bases. Specimen: PBMCs or a T cell subset sorted from them (not recorded which). The clonotype originates from a man aged 18 to 35 who had mild COVID-19 (a few samples of this study predate the infection). Cell type and time point are not known. The DNA for the CDR3 is TGTGCCAGCAGTTACGGCTTTCTGGACAGGGTGAACAGGCCACCCCTCCACTTT. Amino acid sequence: CASSYGFLDRVNRPPLHF.